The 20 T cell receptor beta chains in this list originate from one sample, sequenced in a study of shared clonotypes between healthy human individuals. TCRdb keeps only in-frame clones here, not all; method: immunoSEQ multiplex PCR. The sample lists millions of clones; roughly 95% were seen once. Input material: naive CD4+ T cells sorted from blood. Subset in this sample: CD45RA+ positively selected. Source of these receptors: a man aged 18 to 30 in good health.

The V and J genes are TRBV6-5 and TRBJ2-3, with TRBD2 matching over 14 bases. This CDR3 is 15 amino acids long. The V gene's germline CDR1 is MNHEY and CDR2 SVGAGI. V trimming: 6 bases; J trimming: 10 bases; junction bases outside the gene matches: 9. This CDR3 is CASSNGLAGGGSQYF. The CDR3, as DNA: TGTGCCAGCAGCAATGGACTAGCGGGAGGTGGATCGCAGTATTTT.

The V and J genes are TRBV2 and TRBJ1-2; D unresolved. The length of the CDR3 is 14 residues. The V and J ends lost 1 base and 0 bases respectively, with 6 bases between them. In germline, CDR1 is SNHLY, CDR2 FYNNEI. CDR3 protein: CASSEERANYGYTF. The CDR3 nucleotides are TGTGCCAGCAGTGAAGAGAGGGCTAACTATGGCTACACCTTC.

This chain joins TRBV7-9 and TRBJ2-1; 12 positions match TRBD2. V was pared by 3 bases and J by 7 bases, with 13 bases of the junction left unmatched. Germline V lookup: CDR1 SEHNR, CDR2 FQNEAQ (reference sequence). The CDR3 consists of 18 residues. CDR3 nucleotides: TGTGCCAGCAGCTTTTTTTTTCAGACTAGCGGGAGAGGGAATGAGCAGTTCTTC. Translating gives CASSFFFQTSGRGNEQFF.

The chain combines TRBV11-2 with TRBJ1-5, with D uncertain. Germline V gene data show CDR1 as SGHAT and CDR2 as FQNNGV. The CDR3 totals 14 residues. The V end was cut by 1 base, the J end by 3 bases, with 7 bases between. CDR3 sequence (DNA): TGTGCCAGCAGCTTAGGGGCGGTCAATCAGCCCCAGCATTTT. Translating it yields CASSLGAVNQPQHF.

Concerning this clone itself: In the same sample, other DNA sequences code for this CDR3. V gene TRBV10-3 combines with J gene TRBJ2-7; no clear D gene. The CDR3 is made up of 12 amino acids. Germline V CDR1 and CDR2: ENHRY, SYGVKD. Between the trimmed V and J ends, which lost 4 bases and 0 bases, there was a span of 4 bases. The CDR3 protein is CAISGSSYEQYF. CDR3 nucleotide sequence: TGTGCCATCAGTGGTAGCTCCTACGAGCAGTACTTC.

The CDR3 DNA reads TGTGCCAGCAGCGGGGGGGCCCACAGCACAGATACGCAGTATTTT. Its translation: CASSGGAHSTDTQYF. This chain joins TRBV11-2 and TRBJ2-3, with a possible D match to TRBD2 (7 bases). Germline CDR1 SGHAT, CDR2 FQNNGV. There are 15 residues in the CDR3. V was cut by 5 bases and J by 0 bases, with 12 bases left in between.

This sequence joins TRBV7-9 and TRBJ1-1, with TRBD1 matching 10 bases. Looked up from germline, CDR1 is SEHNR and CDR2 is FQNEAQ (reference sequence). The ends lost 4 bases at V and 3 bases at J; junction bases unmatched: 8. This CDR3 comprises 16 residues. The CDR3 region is CASSSTDRGQDTEAFF. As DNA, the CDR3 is TGTGCCAGCAGCTCAACTGACAGGGGGCAGGACACTGAAGCTTTCTTT. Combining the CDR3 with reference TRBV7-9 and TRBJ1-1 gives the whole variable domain DTGVSQNPRHKITKRGQNVTFRCDPISEHNRLYWYRQTLGQGPEFLTYFQNEAQLEKSRLLSDRFSAERPKGSFSTLEIQRTEQGDSAMYLCASSSTDRGQDTEAFFGQGTRLTVV.

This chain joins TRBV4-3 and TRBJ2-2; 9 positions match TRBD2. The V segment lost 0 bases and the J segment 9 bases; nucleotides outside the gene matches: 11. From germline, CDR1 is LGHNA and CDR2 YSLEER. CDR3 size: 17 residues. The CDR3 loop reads CASSQDLAGLVVRELFF. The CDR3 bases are TGCGCCAGCAGCCAAGACCTAGCGGGATTAGTGGTTCGGGAGCTGTTTTTT.

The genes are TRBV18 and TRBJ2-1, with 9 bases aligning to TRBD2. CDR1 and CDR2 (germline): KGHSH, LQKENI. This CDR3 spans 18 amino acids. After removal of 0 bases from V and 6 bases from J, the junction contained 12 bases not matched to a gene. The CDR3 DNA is TGTGCCAGCTCACCACCCAGGTTCGAACTAGCGGGTTTCAATGAGCAGTTCTTC. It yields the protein CASSPPRFELAGFNEQFF. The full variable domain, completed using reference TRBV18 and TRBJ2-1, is NAGVMQNPRHLVRRRGQEARLRCSPMKGHSHVYWYRQLPEEGLKFMVYLQKENIIDESGMPKERFSAEFPKEGPSILRIQQVVRGDSAAYFCASSPPRFELAGFNEQFFGPGTRLTVL.

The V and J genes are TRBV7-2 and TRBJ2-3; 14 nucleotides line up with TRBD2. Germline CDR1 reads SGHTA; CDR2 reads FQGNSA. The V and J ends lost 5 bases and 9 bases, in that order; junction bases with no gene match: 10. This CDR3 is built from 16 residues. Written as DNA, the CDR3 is TGTGCCAGCAGCCGGGGACTAGCGGGAGTCTATCGGACGCAGTATTTT. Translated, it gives CASSRGLAGVYRTQYF.

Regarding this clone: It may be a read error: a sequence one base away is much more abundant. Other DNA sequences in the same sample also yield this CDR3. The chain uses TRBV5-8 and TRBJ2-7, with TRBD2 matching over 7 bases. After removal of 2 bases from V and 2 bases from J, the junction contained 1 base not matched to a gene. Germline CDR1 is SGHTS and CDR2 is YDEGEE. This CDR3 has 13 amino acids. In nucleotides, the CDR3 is TGTGCCAGCAGCTTAGCGGGGCCCTACGAGCAGTACTTC. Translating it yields CASSLAGPYEQYF.

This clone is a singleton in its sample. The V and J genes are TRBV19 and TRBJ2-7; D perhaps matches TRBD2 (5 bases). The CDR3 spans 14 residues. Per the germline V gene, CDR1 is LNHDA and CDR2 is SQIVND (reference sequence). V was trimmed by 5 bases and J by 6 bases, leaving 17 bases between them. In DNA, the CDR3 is TGTGCCAGTAGTCCGGGTAGCGAAAGGAGCGAGCAGTACTTC. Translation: CASSPGSERSEQYF.

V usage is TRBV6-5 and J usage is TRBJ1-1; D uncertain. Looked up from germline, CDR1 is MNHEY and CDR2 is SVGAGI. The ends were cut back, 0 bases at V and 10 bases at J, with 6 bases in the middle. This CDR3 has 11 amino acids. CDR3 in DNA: TGTGCCAGCAGTTACTCCGGGTTAGCTTTCTTT. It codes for CASSYSGLAFF.

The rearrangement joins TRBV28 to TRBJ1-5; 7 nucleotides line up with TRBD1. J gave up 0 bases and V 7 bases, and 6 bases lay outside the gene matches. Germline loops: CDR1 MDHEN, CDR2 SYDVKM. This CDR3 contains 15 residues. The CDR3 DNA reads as TGTGCCAGCACCCGCGGGGACAGTAGCAATCAGCCCCAGCATTTT. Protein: CASTRGDSSNQPQHF.

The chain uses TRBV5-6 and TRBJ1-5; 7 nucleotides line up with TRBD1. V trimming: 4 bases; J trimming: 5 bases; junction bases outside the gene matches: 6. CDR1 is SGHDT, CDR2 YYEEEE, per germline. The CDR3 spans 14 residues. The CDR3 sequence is CASSTRQGDQPQHF. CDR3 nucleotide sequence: TGTGCCAGCAGCACGCGACAGGGCGATCAGCCCCAGCATTTT.

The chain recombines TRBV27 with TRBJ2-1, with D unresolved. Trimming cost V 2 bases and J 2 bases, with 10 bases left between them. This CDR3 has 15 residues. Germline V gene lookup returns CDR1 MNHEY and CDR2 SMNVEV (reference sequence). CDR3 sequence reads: CASSLRETPYNEQFF. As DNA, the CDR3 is TGTGCCAGCAGTTTACGTGAGACCCCCTACAATGAGCAGTTCTTC.

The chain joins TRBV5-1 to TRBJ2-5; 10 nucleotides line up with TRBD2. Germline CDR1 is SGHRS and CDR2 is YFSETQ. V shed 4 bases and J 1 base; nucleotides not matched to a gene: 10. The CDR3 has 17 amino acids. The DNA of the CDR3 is TGCGCCAGCAGCGTAAGCCCTAGCGGGGGTATCCAAGAGACCCAGTACTTC. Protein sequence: CASSVSPSGGIQETQYF.

The CDR3 DNA sequence: TGTGCCAGCAGTCCCCTCGGGAGGTCCTACGAGCAGTACTTC. This encodes CASSPLGRSYEQYF. This chain joins TRBV6-6 and TRBJ2-7; 7 bases map to TRBD2. V gave up 5 bases and J gave up 1 base; unmatched junction bases: 5. The CDR3 extends over 14 amino acids. CDR1 and CDR2 from the germline V gene are MNHNY and SVGAGI (reference sequence).

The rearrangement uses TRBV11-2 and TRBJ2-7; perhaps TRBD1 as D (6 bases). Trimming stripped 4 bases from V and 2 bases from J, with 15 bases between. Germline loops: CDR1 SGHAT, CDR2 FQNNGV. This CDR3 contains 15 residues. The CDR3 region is CASSSSQGSTYEQYF. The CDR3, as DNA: TGTGCCAGCAGCTCATCACAGGGATCAACCTACGAGCAGTACTTC.

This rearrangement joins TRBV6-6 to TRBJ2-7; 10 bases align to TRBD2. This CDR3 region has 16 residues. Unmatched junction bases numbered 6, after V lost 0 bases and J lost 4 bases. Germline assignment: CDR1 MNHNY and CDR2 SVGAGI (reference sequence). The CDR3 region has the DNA TGTGCCAGCAGTTACTCGAGCGCTAGCGGGAGTTACGAGCAGTACTTC. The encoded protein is CASSYSSASGSYEQYF.